This TCR beta chain came from a study of T cells in Graves' hyperthyroidism and ophthalmopathy. Study-level findings and limits: A model built on 13 V-J features separated ophthalmopathy from stable hyperthyroidism.

There are 13 residues in the CDR3. The V gene end was trimmed by 2 bases and the J gene end by 5 bases; junction bases not matched to a gene: 4. Looked up from germline, CDR1 is SGHRS and CDR2 is YFSETQ. This clonotype has just a few counts. The antigen is undetermined. Sampled blood dates from first hyperthyroidism diagnosis, and it precedes any ophthalmopathy symptoms. RNA transcripts provided the source from which TCR beta CDR3 regions were amplified. The TCR CDR3 was amplified in a first-round RT-PCR using the HTBI primer set. TCRdb called the multiplex PCR reads again in MiXCR, with one record for every CDR3 protein. The data contain some 600,000 distinct CDR3 sequences, about 15% of them singletons.

The TCR comes from a woman aged 25 to 45 with Graves' hyperthyroidism that later progressed to Graves' ophthalmopathy. Source material: blood. This chain links TRBV5-1 with TRBJ2-7; 7 bases agree with TRBD1. For the CDR3, the DNA is TGCGCCAGCAGCTTACAGGGGAGCAACGAGCAGTACTTC. Its translation: CASSLQGSNEQYF.